This T cell receptor beta chain was captured by sequencing in a study of regulatory T cells in long-lasting Graves disease. Study-wide results and limits: Results may be inaccurate due to the small sample size.

Assembly of TCR beta libraries relied on iRepertoire HTBI primers together with Arm-PCR of CDR3 regions. TCRdb used MiXCR to reprocess the multiplex PCR reads, holding one entry per CDR3 protein. This sample carries 400,000 to 650,000 distinct CDR3 sequences, about 16% of them seen once, and the ten largest clones take roughly 25%. Trimming pared 4 bases from V and 13 bases from J, leaving 16 bases between. This CDR3 region has 11 residues. CDR1 and CDR2 from the germline V gene are SQVTM and ANQGSEA. Time point described: newly diagnosed GD, antithyroid drugs for less than 3 months. Extracted PBMC RNA gave rise to the TCR library. This clonotype was found a few times. Its antigen remains unidentified. The same data also went into a second study, on T cells in Graves' hyperthyroidism and ophthalmopathy. That work adds: No progression to ophthalmopathy during 18 months of follow-up defined stable disease. Primed by the HTBI set, a first-round RT-PCR was run on the TCR CDR3. In validation, the model predicted ophthalmopathy. These predictions came a median about 6.2 months before onset.

The rearrangement joins TRBV29-1 to TRBJ1-1; D is perhaps TRBD1 (6 bases). The specimen comprised peripheral blood mononuclear cells (PBMCs), sampled at new diagnosis, from a patient treated with antithyroid drugs. The receptor was derived from a woman aged 35 to 60 with Graves disease. CDR3 DNA sequence: TGCAGCGTTGGGACAGTCCTTAGGATTTTCTTT. Protein: CSVGTVLRIFF.